This T cell receptor (beta chain) comes out of a study of T-cell reconstitution after alpha-beta-depleted transplantation in children. CDR1 is LGHNA and CDR2 is YSLEER in the germline V gene. This CDR3 region has 15 residues. With 0 bases removed from V and 4 bases from J, the gap between germline ends came to 10 bases. This clonotype has ten or more counts. TCRbeta library preparation incorporated unique molecular identifiers. TCRdb used MiXCR to reprocess the PCR reads, holding one entry per CDR3 protein. Among about 190,000 distinct CDR3 sequences listed, over 5.5% were seen once. The V call is TRBV4-3, the J call TRBJ1-5, with a weak D call TRBD1 (5 bases). Specimen: PBMCs from the stem cell graft donor, collected from the stem cell graft. The receptor was isolated from a human donor who donated a stem cell graft to a child with Wiskott-Aldrich syndrome. The CDR3 nucleotides read TGCGCCAGCAGCCAAGATCAGGGATCGAATCAGCCCCAGCATTTT. Translating gives CASSQDQGSNQPQHF.